This TCR beta chain was captured in a study of long-term antiretroviral therapy in people with HIV. Whole-study results and caveats: Nothing was known about ART adherence, viral resistance or changes in therapy.

The V end lost 8 bases, the J end lost 4 bases, and 8 bases lay between the germline ends. Per the germline V gene, CDR1 is SEHNR and CDR2 is FQNEAQ (reference sequence). The CDR3 spans 11 residues. Remarks on this clone: Its cognate antigen is unknown.

The assay used was immunoSEQ (version v3.0), run at survey level. Sequenced by immunoSEQ multiplex PCR; TCRdb stores in-frame clones only, minus some. The sample includes thousands of clones, about 88% of them seen just once. The sequenced sample was unsorted PBMCs, obtained 0.3 years after starting antiretroviral therapy. The clonotype originates from a woman between 50 and 59 years old with HIV. The chain carries TRBV7-9 and TRBJ1-2; D ambiguous. In DNA form, the CDR3 reads TGTGCCAGCGGTGGGGTCTATGGCTACACCTTC. Translation gives CASGGVYGYTF.